This section outlines one T cell receptor beta chain sequence together with its context. The data derive from a study of blood T cell repertoires in COVID-19. Across the study: Sites across the United States, Italy and Spain contributed samples from acute and convalescent COVID-19. In each case, the material was cDNA or gDNA derived from T cells, B-cell-depleted T cells, or PBMCs.

The data were produced by immunoSEQ multiplex PCR, yet TCRdb's version contains in-frame clones alone and is incomplete. This repertoire shows fewer than 150,000 clones, around 90% found once; its top ten account for less than 9.5%. CDR1 is MGHRA, CDR2 YSYEKL, per germline. J lost 5 bases, V lost 4 bases, and 11 bases had no gene match. CDR3 length: 16 amino acids. This TCR came from a human donor in a cohort sampled during active COVID-19. V is TRBV4-1 and J is TRBJ2-5; TRBD2 matches 9 bases. Sequencing input: peripheral blood. CDR3 DNA: TGCGCCAGCAGCCTTACTAGCGGGTTAGGAGGGGAGACCCAGTACTTC. Its protein product is CASSLTSGLGGETQYF.